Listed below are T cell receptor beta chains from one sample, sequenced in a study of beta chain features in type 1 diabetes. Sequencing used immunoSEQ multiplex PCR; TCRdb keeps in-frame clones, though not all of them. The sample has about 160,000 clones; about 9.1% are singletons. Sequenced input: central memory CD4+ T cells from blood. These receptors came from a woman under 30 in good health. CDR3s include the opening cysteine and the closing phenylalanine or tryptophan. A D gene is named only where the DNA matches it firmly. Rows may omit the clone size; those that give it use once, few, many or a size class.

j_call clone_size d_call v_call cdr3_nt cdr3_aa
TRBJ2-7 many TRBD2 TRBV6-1 TGTGCCAGCAGTGAAGCAACTAGCGGGAGGGCCTACGAGCAGTACTTC CASSEATSGRAYEQYF
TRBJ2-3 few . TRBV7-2 TGTGCCAGCAGCTTAGTTGGGGGGGCCTCCACAGATACGCAGTATTTT CASSLVGGASTDTQYF
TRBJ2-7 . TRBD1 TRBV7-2 TGTGCCAGCAGCTCCCCGGACAGGGGAGCCTACGAGCAGTACTTC CASSSPDRGAYEQYF
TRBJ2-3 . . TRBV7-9 TGTGCCAGCAGCTTAGCGCGGGTAGATACGCAGTATTTT CASSLARVDTQYF
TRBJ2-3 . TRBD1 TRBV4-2 TGTGCCAGCAGCCAAACCCAGGGGGCAGATACGCAGTATTTT CASSQTQGADTQYF
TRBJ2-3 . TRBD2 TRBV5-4 TGTGCCAGCAGCCTTGGACTAGCGGGGGGGCTGGATACGCAGTATTTT CASSLGLAGGLDTQYF
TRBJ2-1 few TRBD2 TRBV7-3 TGTGCCAGCAGCCCTAGCGGGGGCTACAATGAGCAGTTCTTC CASSPSGGYNEQFF
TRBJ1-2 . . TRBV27 TGTGCCAGCAGTTTATATGGAGGAAACTATGGCTACACCTTC CASSLYGGNYGYTF
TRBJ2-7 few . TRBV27 TGTGCCAGCAGTCCCTGGTCGGGGGAGCAGTACTTC CASSPWSGEQYF
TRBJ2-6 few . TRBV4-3 TGCGCCAGCAGCCAAGGGAGGACCGGCTCTGGGGCCAACGTCCTGACTTTC CASSQGRTGSGANVLTF
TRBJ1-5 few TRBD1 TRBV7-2 TGTGCCAGCAGCTTCCGAGCGCCGGGACAGAGCAACAATCAGCCCCAGCATTTT CASSFRAPGQSNNQPQHF
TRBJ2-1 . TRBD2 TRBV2 TGTGCCAGCCTGGGAGGGACGGACTCCTACAATGAGCAGTTCTTC CASLGGTDSYNEQFF
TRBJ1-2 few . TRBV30 TGTGCCTGGAGTGTAGGGTTGGGCCCAAGGGGAGGCTACACCTTC CAWSVGLGPRGGYTF
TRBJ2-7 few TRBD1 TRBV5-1 TGCGCCAGCAGCAAGACAGGGGAATACTTCTACGAGCAGTACTTC CASSKTGEYFYEQYF
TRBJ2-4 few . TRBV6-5 TGTGCCAGCAGTTCTGGACAGCCGTCCAAAAACATTCAGTACTTC CASSSGQPSKNIQYF
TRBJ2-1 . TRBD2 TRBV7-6 TGTGCCAGCAGCGGGGGGGGACTAGCGGACAATGAGCAGTTCTTC CASSGGGLADNEQFF
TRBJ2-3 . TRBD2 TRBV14 TGTGCCAGCAGCCACATACGGGGGGAGACGCAGTATTTT CASSHIRGETQYF
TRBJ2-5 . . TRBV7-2 TGTGCCAGCAGCCCCGCTAGTAGAGAGACCCAGTACTTC CASSPASRETQYF
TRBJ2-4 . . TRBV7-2 TGTGCCAGCAGCTTTCGAATGGGGCTCACTATAGCCAAAAACATTCAGTACTTC CASSFRMGLTIAKNIQYF
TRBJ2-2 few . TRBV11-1 TGTGCCAGCAGCTTGAGGACTGCCGGGGAGCTGTTTTTT CASSLRTAGELFF
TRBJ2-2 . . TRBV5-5 TGTGCCAGCAGCTTGGTTCAGGATAGGGAGCTGTTTTTT CASSLVQDRELFF
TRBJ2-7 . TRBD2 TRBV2 TGTGCCAGCAGGGATAGCGGGAGGGACTCCTACGAGCAGTACTTC CASRDSGRDSYEQYF
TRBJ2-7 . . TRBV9 TGTGCCAGCAGCGTAGCCCCCCGGGGCTCCTACGAGCAGTACTTC CASSVAPRGSYEQYF
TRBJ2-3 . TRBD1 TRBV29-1 TGCAGCGTTAGGACAGGGGGCGCCCCAGATACGCAGTATTTT CSVRTGGAPDTQYF
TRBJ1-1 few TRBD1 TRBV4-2 TGTGCCAGCAGCCAAGATGGCCCAGGGGGCGCCAGGAACACTGAAGCTTTCTTT CASSQDGPGGARNTEAFF
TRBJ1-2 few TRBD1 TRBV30 TGTGCCTGGAGGAGGCGGGACAGGGCATTTGGCTACACCTTC CAWRRRDRAFGYTF
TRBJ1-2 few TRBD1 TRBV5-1 TGCGCCAGCAGCTCCGCGGGGACAGACTATGGCTACACCTTC CASSSAGTDYGYTF
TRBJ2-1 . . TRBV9 TGTGCCAGCAGCGTCACAGGATTTGGGAGGGAGCAGTTCTTC CASSVTGFGREQFF
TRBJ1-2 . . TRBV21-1 TGTGCCAGCAGCACAGGGGGGTGCTATGGCTACACCTTC CASSTGGCYGYTF
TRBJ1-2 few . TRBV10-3 TGTGCCATCAGTGCGCCCCTCGGGGGCTACACCTTC CAISAPLGGYTF
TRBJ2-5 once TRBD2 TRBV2 TGTGCCAGCAGTGCCGGGAGGGCCGATGAGACCCAGTACTTC CASSAGRADETQYF
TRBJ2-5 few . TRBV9 TGTGCCAGCAGCGTAAGAGTTTGGGAGACCCAGTACTTC CASSVRVWETQYF
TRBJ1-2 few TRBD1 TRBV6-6 TGTGCCAGCAGGATGACAGGGGTTAACTATGGCTACACCTTC CASRMTGVNYGYTF
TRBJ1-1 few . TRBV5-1 TGCGCCAGCAGCTTGCACGGACCTCGGAAGGGGTTTGCGAACACTGAAGCTTTCTTT CASSLHGPRKGFANTEAFF
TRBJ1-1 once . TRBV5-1 TGCGCCAGCAGCTTTATGCCCAGGGGTAACACTGAAGCTTTCTTT CASSFMPRGNTEAFF
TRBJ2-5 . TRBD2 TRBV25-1 TGTGCCAGCAGCGTGGGGGGAGCGGGAGGCGGTGAGACCCAGTACTTC CASSVGGAGGGETQYF
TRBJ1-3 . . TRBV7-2 TGTGCCAGCAGTACACAGGGCGTAGAGACAGGAAACACCATATATTTT CASSTQGVETGNTIYF
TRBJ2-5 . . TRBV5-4 TGTGCCAGCAGCTTCGGGGAGACCCAGTACTTC CASSFGETQYF
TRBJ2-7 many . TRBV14 TGTGCCAGCAGCCAAGATGCCGGGGTTGCCCTTGGCGAGCAGTACTTC CASSQDAGVALGEQYF
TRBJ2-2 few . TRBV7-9 TGTGCCAGCAGCTTAGGAACAGCGAACACCGGGGAGCTGTTTTTT CASSLGTANTGELFF
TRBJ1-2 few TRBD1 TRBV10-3 TGTGCCATCATGCAGGGGGCTCTTGGCTACACCTTC CAIMQGALGYTF
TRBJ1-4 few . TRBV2 TGTGCCAGCAGTGAAGTCACAACTAATGAAAAACTGTTTTTT CASSEVTTNEKLFF
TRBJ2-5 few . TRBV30 TGTGCCTGGAGTGAGGGGGGCAGGGGGCAAGAGACCCAGTACTTC CAWSEGGRGQETQYF
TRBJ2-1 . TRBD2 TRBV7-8 TGTGCCAGCACCCGGAAGCGGGAGTCCTACAATGAGCAGTTCTTC CASTRKRESYNEQFF
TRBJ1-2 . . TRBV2 TGTGCCAGCAGTGAAGGGACTGCCGCTAACTATGGCTACACCTTC CASSEGTAANYGYTF
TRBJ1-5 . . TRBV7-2 TGTGCCAGCAGTCTCGACAGCTATAGCAATCAGCCCCAGCATTTT CASSLDSYSNQPQHF
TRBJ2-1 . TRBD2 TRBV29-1 TGCAGCTCAAGCGGGAGGGCTTCGGGCAATGAGCAGTTCTTC CSSSGRASGNEQFF